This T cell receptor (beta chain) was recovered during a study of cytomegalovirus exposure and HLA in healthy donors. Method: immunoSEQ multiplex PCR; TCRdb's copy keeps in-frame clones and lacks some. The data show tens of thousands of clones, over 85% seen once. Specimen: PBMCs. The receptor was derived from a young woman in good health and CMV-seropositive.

The chain's CDR3 is CASSSTGTSYNEQFF. The CDR3 nucleotides are TGTGCCAGCAGTTCGACAGGGACTTCCTACAATGAGCAGTTCTTC. The V gene is TRBV27, the J gene TRBJ2-1, with a weak D call TRBD1 (7 bases). The V end was cut by 4 bases, the J end by 1 base, with 11 bases between. The CDR3 is made up of 15 amino acids. Germline-derived CDR1 and CDR2 are MNHEY and SMNVEV (reference sequence).